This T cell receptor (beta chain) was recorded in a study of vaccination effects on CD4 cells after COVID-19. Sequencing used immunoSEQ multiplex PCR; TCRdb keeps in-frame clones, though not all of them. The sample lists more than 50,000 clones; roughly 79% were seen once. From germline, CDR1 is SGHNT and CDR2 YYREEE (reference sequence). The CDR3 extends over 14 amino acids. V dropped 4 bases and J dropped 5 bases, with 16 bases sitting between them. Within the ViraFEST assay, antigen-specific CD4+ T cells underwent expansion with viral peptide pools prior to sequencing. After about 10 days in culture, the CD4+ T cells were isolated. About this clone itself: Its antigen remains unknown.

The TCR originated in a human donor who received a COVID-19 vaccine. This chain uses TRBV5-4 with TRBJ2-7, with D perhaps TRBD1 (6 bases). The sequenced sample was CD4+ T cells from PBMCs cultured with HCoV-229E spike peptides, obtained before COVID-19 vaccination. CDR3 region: CASSPTGTSHEQYV. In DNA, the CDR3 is TGTGCCAGCAGCCCGACAGGAACGAGCCACGAGCAGTACGTC.